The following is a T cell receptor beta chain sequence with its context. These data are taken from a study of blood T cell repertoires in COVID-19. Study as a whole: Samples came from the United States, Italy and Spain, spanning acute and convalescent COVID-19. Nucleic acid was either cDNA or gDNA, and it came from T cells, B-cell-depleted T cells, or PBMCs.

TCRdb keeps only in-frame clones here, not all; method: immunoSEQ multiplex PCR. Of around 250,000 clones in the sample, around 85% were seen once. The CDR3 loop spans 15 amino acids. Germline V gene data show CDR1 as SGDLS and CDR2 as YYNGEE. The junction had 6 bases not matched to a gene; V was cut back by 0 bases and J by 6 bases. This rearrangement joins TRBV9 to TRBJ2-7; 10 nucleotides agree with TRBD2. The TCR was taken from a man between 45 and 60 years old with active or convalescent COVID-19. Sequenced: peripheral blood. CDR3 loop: CASSVGASGSSEQYF. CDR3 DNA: TGTGCCAGCAGCGTAGGGGCTAGCGGGAGCTCCGAGCAGTACTTC. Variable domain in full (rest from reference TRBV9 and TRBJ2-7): DSGVTQTPKHLITATGQRVTLRCSPRSGDLSVYWYQQSLDQGLQFLIQYYNGEERAKGNILERFSAQQFPDLHSELNLSSLELGDSALYFCASSVGASGSSEQYFGPGTRLTVT.